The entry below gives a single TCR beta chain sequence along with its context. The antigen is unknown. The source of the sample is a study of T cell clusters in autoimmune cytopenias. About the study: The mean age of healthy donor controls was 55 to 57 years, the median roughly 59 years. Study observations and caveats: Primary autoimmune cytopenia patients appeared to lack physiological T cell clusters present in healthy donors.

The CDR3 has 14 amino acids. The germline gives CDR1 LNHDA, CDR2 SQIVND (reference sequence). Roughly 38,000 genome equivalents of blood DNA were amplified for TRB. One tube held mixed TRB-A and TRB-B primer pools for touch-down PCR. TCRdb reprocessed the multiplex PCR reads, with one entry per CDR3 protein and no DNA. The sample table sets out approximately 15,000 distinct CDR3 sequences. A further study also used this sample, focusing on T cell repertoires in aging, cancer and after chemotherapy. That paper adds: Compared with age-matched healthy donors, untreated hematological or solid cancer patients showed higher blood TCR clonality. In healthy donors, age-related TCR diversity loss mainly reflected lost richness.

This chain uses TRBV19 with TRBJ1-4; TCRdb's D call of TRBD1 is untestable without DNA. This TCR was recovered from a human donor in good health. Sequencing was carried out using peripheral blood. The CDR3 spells CASSLQGKSEKLFF.